This T cell receptor beta chain was obtained from a study of T cell repertoires in cytomegalovirus infection. About the study: Both a matching HLA type and CMV infection were indicated by public TCR beta signatures.

TCRdb redid the calling of the reads with MiXCR, one entry per CDR3 protein. The table records over 200,000 distinct CDR3 sequences, roughly an eighth of them present only once. This clonotype was seen a few times. Material: PBMCs. This receptor was identified in a human donor in good health (CMV status not recorded). Some clones in this sample may be carry-over from other donors' samples.

CDR3 nucleotide sequence: TGTGCCAGCAGGGCTGGGACAGGGTCAGGTTTCTTT. Its protein is CASRAGTGSGFF. This chain connects TRBV12-3 or TRBV12-4 to TRBJ1-1; 9 positions match TRBD1. The V and J ends lost 6 bases and 13 bases, in that order; junction bases with no gene match: 9. This CDR3 contains 12 residues.